This T cell receptor beta chain was obtained from a study of CD8 T cells in ankylosing spondylitis. Germline loops: CDR1 SGHRS, CDR2 YFSETQ. Trimming pared 7 bases from V and 4 bases from J, leaving 14 bases between. CDR3 length: 13 residues. Whole-study results and caveats: Prior work had noted some motif variants in reactive arthritis blood and synovial fluid. Reportedly, disease-linked clones are significantly enriched in ankylosing spondylitis patients' matched synovial fluid. Disease-linked clones were found to be CD8+ and relatively rare in peripheral blood. Among TCR beta sequences, a motif of under ten highly homologous variants appeared characteristic of ankylosing spondylitis blood.

There are many counts of this clonotype. As yet, its antigen is unknown. By quantitative 5'-RACE with molecular barcodes, the TCR beta libraries were made. From the 5' RACE reads, TCRdb called clonotypes with MiXCR, one entry per CDR3 protein. This sample has just under 550,000 distinct CDR3 sequences; over 9.5% occur once, and the top ten carry around 6.8%. V and J are TRBV5-1 and TRBJ1-2, with D unresolved. The origin of this receptor is a male donor with ankylosing spondylitis. The sequencing input was blood, either unsorted or a sorted T cell fraction (not recorded which). The CDR3: CASSPMGVYGYTF. CDR3 DNA sequence: TGCGCCAGCTCCCCGATGGGAGTCTATGGCTACACCTTC.